This T cell receptor (beta chain) was retrieved from a study of radiotherapy plus CTLA-4 blockade in lung cancer. Turning to the study itself: There were objective responses in 18% of patients, and 30% to 35% had disease control.

Regarding this clone: What it binds is not known.

CDR1 and CDR2 from the germline V gene are SGHDT and YYEEEE. With V trimmed by 4 bases and J by 8 bases, 8 bases remained unmatched. The CDR3 sequence is 14 residues long. Assay used: immunoSEQ multiplex PCR; TCRdb lists only in-frame clones, some missing. The data show about 48,000 clones, 80% to 85% seen once. General observations from the study: After treatment with radiotherapy plus ipilimumab, TCR clones that came from the tumor expanded in blood. Increased serum interferon-beta after radiation also reportedly predicted response strongly.

Alongside CTLA-4 blockade with ipilimumab, patients with chemo-refractory metastatic non-small-cell lung cancer received focal radiation. The TCR sequence derives from a human donor with non-small cell lung cancer who had stable disease on radiotherapy plus ipilimumab. This specimen consisted of peripheral blood, obtained from a patient treated with radiotherapy plus ipilimumab. The V gene is TRBV5-6, the J gene TRBJ1-2; the match to TRBD1 covers 10 bases. The DNA of the CDR3 is TGTGCCAGCAGCCCTAAGGACAGGGGGTGGGGCTACACCTTC. Amino acid sequence: CASSPKDRGWGYTF. Full variable domain (remainder filled in from reference TRBV5-6 and TRBJ1-2): DAGVTQSPTHLIKTRGQQVTLRCSPKSGHDTVSWYQQALGQGPQFIFQYYEEEERQRGNFPDRFSGHQFPNYSSELNVNALLLGDSALYLCASSPKDRGWGYTFGSGTRLTVV.